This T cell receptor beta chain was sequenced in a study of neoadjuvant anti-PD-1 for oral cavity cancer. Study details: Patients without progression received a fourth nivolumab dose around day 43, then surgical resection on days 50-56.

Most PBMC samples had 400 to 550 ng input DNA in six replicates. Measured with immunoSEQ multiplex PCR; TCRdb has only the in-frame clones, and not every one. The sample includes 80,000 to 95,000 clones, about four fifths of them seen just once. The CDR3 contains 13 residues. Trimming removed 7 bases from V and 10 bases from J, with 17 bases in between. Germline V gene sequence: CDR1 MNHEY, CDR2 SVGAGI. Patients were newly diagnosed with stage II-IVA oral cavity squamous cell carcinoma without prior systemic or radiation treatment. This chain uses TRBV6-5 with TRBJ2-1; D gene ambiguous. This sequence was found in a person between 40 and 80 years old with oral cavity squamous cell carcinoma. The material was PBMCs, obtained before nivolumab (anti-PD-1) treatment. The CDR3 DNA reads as TGTGCCAGCACCAACGGACCCACAGTGGAGCAGTTCTTC. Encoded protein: CASTNGPTVEQFF.